This section outlines one T cell receptor beta chain sequence together with its context. Its antigen remains unknown. This sample stems from a study of CD8+ T cells in alopecia areata. Study as a whole: For the treated group, dosing was oral tofacitinib at 5 to 10 mg twice daily. Notes on the study in general: With tofacitinib ongoing, many expanded lesional clones persisted in both scalp and blood.

The treatment here: oral pan-JAK inhibitor, 5-10 mg twice daily. Sequencing relied on a cDNA template that was reverse transcribed from extracted RNA. Only in-frame clones appear in the TCRdb table, and some are missing; sequencing was by immunoSEQ multiplex PCR. The profile covers 150,000 to 200,000 clones, with around three fifths appearing a single time and around 14% taken by the ten largest. V was trimmed by 6 bases and J by 1 base, leaving 16 bases between them. CDR1 and CDR2 (germline): SNHLY, FYNNEI. The CDR3 consists of 16 residues. Sample: CD4+ T cells sorted from blood, taken at week 24, from a patient treated with tofacitinib. The rearrangement links TRBV2 to TRBJ2-1, with a tentative D call TRBD2 (6 bases). The receptor was isolated from a human donor with alopecia areata. For the CDR3, the DNA is TGTGCCAGCAGGCAAACGGACTATCGTTCCTACAATGAGCAGTTCTTC. Its translation: CASRQTDYRSYNEQFF.